This TCR beta chain is drawn from a study of blood T cells in healthy people across ages. V was clipped by 3 bases and J by 3 bases, with 17 bases between them. This CDR3 has 15 amino acids. CDR1 DFQATT and CDR2 SNEGSKA come from the germline V gene (reference sequence). Whole-study findings and limits: There was no known CMV status for donors, so expanded clonotype changes were possibly confounded. As naive T cell percentage varied, TCR beta diversity correlated strongly with it. Unsorted PBMC material precluded a definitive naive versus antigen-experienced comparison.

Remarks on this clonotype: The antigen is undetermined.

Primed by a sample-barcoded 5' primer and a J-beta primer mix, a second PCR proceeded for about 6 to 12 cycles. From each sample, at least 2.5 million paired-end reads containing CDR3 were obtained. TCRdb reprocessed the 5' RACE reads via MiXCR and lists one record per CDR3 protein. The repertoire includes hundreds of thousands of distinct CDR3 sequences, around 49% of them detected once, and under 35% sits in the top ten. The sequencing sample was made of blood. The sequence came from a woman aged 55 to 70 in good health. The chain is built from TRBV20-1 and TRBJ1-1; tentative D call: TRBD1 (5 bases). The CDR3 here is CSASQTDPGDTEAFF. DNA of the CDR3: TGCAGTGCTAGTCAGACAGACCCTGGGGACACTGAAGCTTTCTTT.